These 14 T cell receptor beta chains originate from one sample sequenced in a study of technical replicates of blood from a few donors. Measured with immunoSEQ multiplex PCR; TCRdb has only the in-frame clones, and not every one. This table holds 60,000 to 80,000 clones, around nine tenths found once. Sample: PBMCs. These receptors were collected from a human donor in good health. Some clones in this sample may be carry-over from other donors' samples.

V gene TRBV5-1 combines with J gene TRBJ2-6, with a weak D call TRBD1 (6 bases). V lost 4 bases, J lost 2 bases, and 10 bases lay in between. Germline V gene data show CDR1 as SGHRS and CDR2 as YFSETQ. The CDR3 is made up of 15 amino acids. CDR3 residues: CASSIQGTGANVLTF. In DNA form, the CDR3 reads TGCGCCAGCAGCATACAGGGTACTGGGGCCAACGTCCTGACTTTC.

The genes are TRBV7-9 and TRBJ2-5, with 9 bases aligning to TRBD2. Germline trimming cut 0 bases from V and 2 bases from J; bases unmatched to any gene: 1. Germline assignment: CDR1 SEHNR and CDR2 FQNEAQ (reference sequence). The CDR3 contains 15 residues. CDR3 DNA: TGTGCCAGCAGCTTAGCGCGGGGGGGGCAAGAGACCCAGTACTTC. Residues: CASSLARGGQETQYF.

The chain is built from TRBV5-6 and TRBJ2-1, with D possibly matching TRBD1 (5 bases). V lost 0 bases to trimming and J lost 2 bases, with 9 bases between them. The CDR3 extends over 15 amino acids. Germline loops: CDR1 SGHDT, CDR2 YYEEEE. In DNA, the CDR3 is TGTGCCAGCAGCTTGGTCCAGGGCCCCTACAATGAGCAGTTCTTC. Protein: CASSLVQGPYNEQFF.

The chain has TRBV6-5 and TRBJ2-3; D gene uncertain. Trimming stripped 6 bases from V and 6 bases from J, with 13 bases between. The germline gives CDR1 MNHEY, CDR2 SVGAGI. This CDR3 contains 13 residues. CDR3 DNA: TGTGCCAGCAGCCCCGCTAGACGCGATACGCAGTATTTT. Translated, it gives CASSPARRDTQYF.

The V call is TRBV4-2, the J call TRBJ2-1; D is perhaps TRBD2 (6 bases). V lost 4 bases, J lost 0 bases, and 16 bases lay in between. Germline values: CDR1 LGHNA, CDR2 YNFKEQ. The CDR3 has 17 residues. CDR3 sequence reads: CASSLGGADSSYNEQFF. In DNA, the CDR3 is TGTGCCAGCAGCCTCGGAGGGGCGGATAGCTCCTACAATGAGCAGTTCTTC.

V is TRBV6-4 and J is TRBJ1-1; the match to TRBD1 covers 11 bases. The CDR3 runs to 15 residues. After removal of 5 bases from V and 4 bases from J, the junction contained 6 bases not matched to a gene. Germline V lookup: CDR1 MRHNA, CDR2 SNTAGT. CDR3 nucleotides: TGTGCCAGCAGTCCTACCGGGACAGGGGGCACTGAAGCTTTCTTT. Protein sequence: CASSPTGTGGTEAFF.

The chain uses TRBV5-1 and TRBJ2-7; 7 bases match TRBD1. Trimming removed 2 bases from V and 1 base from J; junction bases left unmatched: 6. Germline CDR1 is SGHRS and CDR2 is YFSETQ. This CDR3 region has 15 residues. Here the CDR3 reads CASSFFDRASYEQYF. As DNA, the CDR3 is TGCGCCAGCAGCTTTTTTGACAGGGCATCCTACGAGCAGTACTTC.

Ten or more counts support this clone. This sample includes further DNA sequences coding for the same CDR3. This rearrangement joins TRBV5-1 to TRBJ2-1; 11 bases map to TRBD2. V trimming: 5 bases; J trimming: 4 bases; junction bases outside the gene matches: 2. From germline, CDR1 is SGHRS and CDR2 YFSETQ. The CDR3 has 14 amino acids. CDR3: CASSTSGGYNEQFF. CDR3 DNA sequence: TGCGCCAGCAGTACTAGCGGGGGTTACAATGAGCAGTTCTTC.

The chain employs TRBV4-2 and TRBJ2-7, with 10 bases identical to TRBD1. J lost 6 bases, V lost 0 bases, and 2 bases had no gene match. Germline V lookup: CDR1 LGHNA, CDR2 YNFKEQ. The CDR3 loop spans 14 amino acids. The CDR3 region has the DNA TGTGCCAGCAGCCAAGACCGGACAGGGGGCGAGCAGTACTTC. Translating it yields CASSQDRTGGEQYF.

The chain has TRBV19 and TRBJ2-1; TRBD2 is a possible D gene (5 bases). This CDR3 contains 16 residues. The germline V gene has CDR1 LNHDA and CDR2 SQIVND (reference sequence). Trimming removed 3 bases from V and 3 bases from J, with 15 bases in between. As DNA, the CDR3 is TGTGCCAGTAGTATGGGAGTGTCGAGGTACTACAATGAGCAGTTCTTC. Residues: CASSMGVSRYYNEQFF.

CDR3 bases: TGTGCCAGCAGCTCCAGACAGGGTCTTAATGAGCAGTTCTTC. This encodes CASSSRQGLNEQFF. The J gene is TRBJ2-1, the V gene TRBV13; 7 bases align to TRBD1. CDR1 is PRHDT and CDR2 is FYEKMQ in the germline V gene (reference sequence). J gave up 7 bases and V 4 bases, and 7 bases lay outside the gene matches. The CDR3 consists of 14 residues. Complete variable domain (other parts from reference TRBV13 and TRBJ2-1): AAGVIQSPRHLIKEKRETATLKCYPIPRHDTVYWYQQGPGQDPQFLISFYEKMQSDKGSIPDRFSAQQFSDYHSELNMSSLELGDSALYFCASSSRQGLNEQFFGPGTRLTVL.

The chain has TRBV4-2 and TRBJ2-1; D call uncertain. The CDR3 consists of 17 residues. The germline V gene has CDR1 LGHNA and CDR2 YNFKEQ. Between the trimmed V and J ends, which lost 0 bases and 4 bases, there was a span of 16 bases. The CDR3 coding sequence is TGTGCCAGCAGCCAAGAGGTTTCCACTGCCCTTTACAATGAGCAGTTCTTC. Its translation: CASSQEVSTALYNEQFF.

This clone has only one observation. The gene calls are TRBV25-1 and TRBJ1-1, with TRBD1 identical over 7 bases. Germline lookup yields CDR1 MGHDK and CDR2 SYGVNS. Trimming removed 6 bases from V and 10 bases from J; junction bases left unmatched: 5. CDR3 length: 11 amino acids. CDR3 region: CASRGQHGAFF. Written as DNA, the CDR3 is TGTGCCAGCAGGGGACAGCACGGAGCTTTCTTT.

The genes are TRBV7-3 and TRBJ2-7; a possible D gene is TRBD2 (6 bases). Between the trimmed V and J ends, which lost 5 bases and 3 bases, there was a span of 14 bases. Germline CDR1 is SGHTA and CDR2 is FQGTGA. CDR3 length: 14 residues. The CDR3 DNA sequence: TGTGCCAGCAGCAGCGGAGGACTACACTACGAGCAGTACTTC. This translates into CASSSGGLHYEQYF.